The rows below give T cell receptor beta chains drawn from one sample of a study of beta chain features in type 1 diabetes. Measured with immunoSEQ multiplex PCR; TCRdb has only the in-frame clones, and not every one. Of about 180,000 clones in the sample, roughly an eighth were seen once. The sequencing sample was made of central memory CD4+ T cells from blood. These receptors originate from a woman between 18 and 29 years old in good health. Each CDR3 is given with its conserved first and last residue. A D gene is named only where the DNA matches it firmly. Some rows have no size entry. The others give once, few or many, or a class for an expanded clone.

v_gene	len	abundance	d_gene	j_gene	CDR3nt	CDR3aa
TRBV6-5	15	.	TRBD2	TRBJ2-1	TGTGCCAGCAGTTCTCTTAGACTAGCTTACAATGAGCAGTTCTTC	CASSSLRLAYNEQFF
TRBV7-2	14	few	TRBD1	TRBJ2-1	TGTGCCAGCAGCCCAAGGACAGGATACAATGAGCAGTTCTTC	CASSPRTGYNEQFF
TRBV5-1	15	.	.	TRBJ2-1	TGCGCCAGCAGCTTGGTTCTGGGCAGGGATGATGAGCAGTTCTTC	CASSLVLGRDDEQFF
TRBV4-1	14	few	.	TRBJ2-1	TGCGCCAGCAGCTCAGTCGGGGGATACAATGAGCAGTTCTTC	CASSSVGGYNEQFF
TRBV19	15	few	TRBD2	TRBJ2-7	TGTGCCAGTAGTCCGTCGGGACTAGCTGTCTACGAGCAGTACTTC	CASSPSGLAVYEQYF
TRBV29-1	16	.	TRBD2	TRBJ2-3	TGCAGCGCCCACAAGGGAAGCGGGAGAGGGGGAGATACGCAGTATTTT	CSAHKGSGRGGDTQYF
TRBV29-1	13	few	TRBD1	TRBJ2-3	TGCAGCGTTTTGGCAGGGGGCTTAGATACGCAGTATTTT	CSVLAGGLDTQYF
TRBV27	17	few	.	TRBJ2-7	TGTGCCAGCAGCACTATACTAACGAACAGGGTGCACTACGAGCAGTACTTC	CASSTILTNRVHYEQYF
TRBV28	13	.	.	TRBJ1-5	TGTGCCAGCGGACAGTCCGAAAATCAGCCCCAGCATTTT	CASGQSENQPQHF
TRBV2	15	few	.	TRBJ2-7	TGTGCCAGCAGTCGCACGAACCGGGGGACCTACGAGCAGTACTTC	CASSRTNRGTYEQYF
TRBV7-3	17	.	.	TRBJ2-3	TGTGCCAGCAGTCCAGGCAGGGGACCCGCTAGCACAGATACGCAGTATTTT	CASSPGRGPASTDTQYF
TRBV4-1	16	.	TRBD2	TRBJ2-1	TGCGCCAGCAGCCAAGTAGCGGGACTATCCTACAATGAGCAGTTCTTC	CASSQVAGLSYNEQFF
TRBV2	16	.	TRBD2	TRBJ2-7	TGTGCCAGCAGTGAAAAAAGACTAGCGGGAGGGTACGAGCAGTACTTC	CASSEKRLAGGYEQYF
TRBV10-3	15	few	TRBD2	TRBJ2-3	TGTGCCATCAGTGAAGCGGGAGTTAGCACAGATACGCAGTATTTT	CAISEAGVSTDTQYF
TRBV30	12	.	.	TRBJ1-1	TGTGCCTGGAGTCCCCCGGACACTGAAGCTTTCTTT	CAWSPPDTEAFF
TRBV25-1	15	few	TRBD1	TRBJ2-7	TGTGCCAGCAGTCGAAACGGACAGGGGGCCTACGAGCAGTACTTC	CASSRNGQGAYEQYF
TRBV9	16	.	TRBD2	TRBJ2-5	TGTGCCAGCAGCGTAGGAATCGGCGGGAGTGTAGAGACCCAGTACTTC	CASSVGIGGSVETQYF
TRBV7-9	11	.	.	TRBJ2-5	TGTGCCAGCAGCTATCGAGAGACCCAGTACTTC	CASSYRETQYF
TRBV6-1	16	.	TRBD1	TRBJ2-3	TGTGCCAGCAGTGCTCACAGGGGCCTGAGCACAGATACGCAGTATTTT	CASSAHRGLSTDTQYF
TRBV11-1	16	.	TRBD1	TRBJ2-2	TGTGCCAGCAGCTTAGCTAGGACAGGGTATACCGGGGAGCTGTTTTTT	CASSLARTGYTGELFF
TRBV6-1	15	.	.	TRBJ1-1	TGTGCCAGCAGTGAGTTCCACCAGGTAGGAACTGAAGCTTTCTTT	CASSEFHQVGTEAFF
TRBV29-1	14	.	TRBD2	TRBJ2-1	TGCAGCGCCCAATCTAGCGGGGATTACAATGAGCAGTTCTTC	CSAQSSGDYNEQFF
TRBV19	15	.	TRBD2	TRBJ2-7	TGTGCCAGTAGTCTGACTAGCGGGAAGATCCACGAGCAGTACTTC	CASSLTSGKIHEQYF
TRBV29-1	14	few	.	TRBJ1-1	TGCAGCGTTGTAGGGGAGGACCCTTGGACTGAAGCTTTCTTT	CSVVGEDPWTEAFF
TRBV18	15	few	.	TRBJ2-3	TGTGCCAGCTCACGTGTACAGGGTAGCACAGATACGCAGTATTTT	CASSRVQGSTDTQYF
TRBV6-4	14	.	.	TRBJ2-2	TGTGCCAGCAGTGAACAGAGTAACACCGGGGAGCTGTTTTTT	CASSEQSNTGELFF
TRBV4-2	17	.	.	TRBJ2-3	TGTGCCAGCAGCCAAGTTAAGGCGTACGGGGACATGGATACGCAGTATTTT	CASSQVKAYGDMDTQYF
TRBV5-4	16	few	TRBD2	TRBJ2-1	TGTGCCAGCAGCCCGACGACTAGCGGGAGGTACAATGAGCAGTTCTTC	CASSPTTSGRYNEQFF
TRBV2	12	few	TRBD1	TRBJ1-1	TGTGCCAGCAGCCAGACAGGGGGAAGGGCTTTCTTT	CASSQTGGRAFF
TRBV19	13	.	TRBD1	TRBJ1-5	TGTGCCACCCGGGACAGGGAAGATCAGCCCCAGCATTTT	CATRDREDQPQHF
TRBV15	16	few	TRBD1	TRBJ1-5	TGTGCCACCAGCAGAGAGGGACAGGGCCTGAATCAGCCCCAGCATTTT	CATSREGQGLNQPQHF
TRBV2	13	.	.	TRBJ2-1	TGTGCCAGCAAGGGACAAACGATTACAGGGCAGTTCTTC	CASKGQTITGQFF
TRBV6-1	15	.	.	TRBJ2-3	TGTGCCACCTACCCTTATACAGGGAGCACAGATACGCAGTATTTT	CATYPYTGSTDTQYF
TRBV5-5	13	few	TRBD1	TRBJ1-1	TGTGCCAGCAGCTTCGGGACAGGGACTGAAGCTTTCTTT	CASSFGTGTEAFF
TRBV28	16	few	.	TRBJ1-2	TGTGCCAGCAGTCCACCCGGGACGGGGTGGAGGGATGGCTACACCTTC	CASSPPGTGWRDGYTF
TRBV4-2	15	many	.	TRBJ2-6	TGTGCCAGCAGCCTCTCAGGGTCTGGGGCCAACGTCCTGACTTTC	CASSLSGSGANVLTF
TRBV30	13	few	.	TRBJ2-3	TGTGCCTGGGGGATCGGGGTCCCAGATACGCAGTATTTT	CAWGIGVPDTQYF
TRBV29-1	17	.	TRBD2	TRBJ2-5	TGCAGCGTTGAATGGGCGGGTCTAGCGGTTTCCGTCGAGACCCAGTACTTC	CSVEWAGLAVSVETQYF
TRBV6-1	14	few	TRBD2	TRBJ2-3	TGTGCCAGCAGTCGAGCGGGAAACACAGATACGCAGTATTTT	CASSRAGNTDTQYF
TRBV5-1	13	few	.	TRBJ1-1	TGCGCCAGCAGCTTGGTAGCGAACACTGAAGCTTTCTTT	CASSLVANTEAFF
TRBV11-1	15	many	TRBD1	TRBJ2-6	TGTGCCAGCAGCCCAGGGGGTTCTGGGGCCAACGTCCTGACTTTC	CASSPGGSGANVLTF
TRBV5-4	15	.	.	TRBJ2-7	TGTGCCAGCAGCTACAGGGGTGGGGGACTCCTCGAGCAGTACTTC	CASSYRGGGLLEQYF
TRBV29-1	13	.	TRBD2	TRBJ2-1	TGCAGCGTAGCCGGGACTAGGCGGAATGAGCAGTTCTTC	CSVAGTRRNEQFF
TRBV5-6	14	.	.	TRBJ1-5	TGTGCCAGCAGCTTGGAGAGGGATGATCAGCCCCAGCATTTT	CASSLERDDQPQHF
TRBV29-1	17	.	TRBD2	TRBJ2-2	TGCAGCGCTGATCGACTAGCGGGAGGGATGAACACCGGGGAGCTGTTTTTT	CSADRLAGGMNTGELFF
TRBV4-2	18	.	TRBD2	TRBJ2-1	TGTGCCAGCAGCCAAGCCCCTACTAGCGGGAGTTCCTACAATGAGCAGTTCTTC	CASSQAPTSGSSYNEQFF
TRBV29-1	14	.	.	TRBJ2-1	TGCAGCGTTGTTACAGGTAGCTCCTACAATGAGCAGTTCTTC	CSVVTGSSYNEQFF
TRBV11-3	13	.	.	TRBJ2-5	TGTGCCAGCAGCTTAGGACAGCAAGAGACCCAGTACTTC	CASSLGQQETQYF
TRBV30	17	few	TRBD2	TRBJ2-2	TGTGCCTGGAGTACCCTAGCGGGAGGGCCGGACACCGGGGAGCTGTTTTTT	CAWSTLAGGPDTGELFF
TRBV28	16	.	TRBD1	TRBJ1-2	TGTGCCAGCAGTCCCACAGGGGGACGGTTTAACTATGGCTACACCTTC	CASSPTGGRFNYGYTF
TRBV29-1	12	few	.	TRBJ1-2	TGCAGCGTTTTACAGGGAGATGGCGGCTACACCTTC	CSVLQGDGGYTF
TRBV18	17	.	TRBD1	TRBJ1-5	TGTGCCAGCTCACCGACGAGTCTGGGACAGGGTATACAGCCCCAGCATTTT	CASSPTSLGQGIQPQHF
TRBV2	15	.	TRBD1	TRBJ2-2	TGTGCCAGCAGGGGACAGGGGGCCAGAACCGGGGAGCTGTTTTTT	CASRGQGARTGELFF
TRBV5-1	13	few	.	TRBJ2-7	TGCGCCAGCAGCTCCCTATCATCCTACGAGCAGTACTTC	CASSSLSSYEQYF